This T cell receptor beta chain originates from a study of CD8 T cells in ankylosing spondylitis. From the 5' RACE reads, TCRdb called clonotypes with MiXCR, one entry per CDR3 protein. The table lists 390,000 or so distinct CDR3 sequences, approximately 20% of them singletons. The CDR3 runs 14 residues. Germline-derived CDR1 and CDR2 are MDHEN and SYDVKM. V was trimmed by 6 bases and J by 4 bases, leaving 16 bases between them. With regard to this clonotype: The antigen is undetermined.

Regarding the study as a whole: Ankylosing spondylitis blood appeared to be characterized by a TCR beta motif of eight highly homologous variants.

Sequenced material: blood, either unsorted or a sorted T cell fraction (not recorded which). This sequence joins TRBV28 and TRBJ2-7; no clear D. This receptor was obtained from a male donor with ankylosing spondylitis. CDR3: CASRTGAIAYEQYF. In DNA form, the CDR3 reads TGTGCCAGCAGGACTGGTGCAATCGCATACGAGCAGTACTTC.